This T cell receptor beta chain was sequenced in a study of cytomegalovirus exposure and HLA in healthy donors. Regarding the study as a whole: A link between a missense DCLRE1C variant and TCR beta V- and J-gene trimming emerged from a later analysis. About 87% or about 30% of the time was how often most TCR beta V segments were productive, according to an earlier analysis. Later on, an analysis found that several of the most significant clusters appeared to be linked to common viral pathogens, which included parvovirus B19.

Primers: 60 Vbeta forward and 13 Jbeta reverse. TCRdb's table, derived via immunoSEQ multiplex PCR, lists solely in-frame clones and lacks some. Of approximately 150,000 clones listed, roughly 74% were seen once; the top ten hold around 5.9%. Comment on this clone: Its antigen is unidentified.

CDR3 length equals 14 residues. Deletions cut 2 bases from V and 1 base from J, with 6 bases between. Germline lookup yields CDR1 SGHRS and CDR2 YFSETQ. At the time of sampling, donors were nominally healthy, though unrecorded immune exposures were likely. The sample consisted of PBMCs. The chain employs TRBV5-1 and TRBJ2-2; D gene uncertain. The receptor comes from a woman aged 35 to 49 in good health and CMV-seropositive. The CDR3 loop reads CASSFSLNTGELFF. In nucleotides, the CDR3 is TGCGCCAGCAGCTTTTCCCTGAACACCGGGGAGCTGTTTTTT. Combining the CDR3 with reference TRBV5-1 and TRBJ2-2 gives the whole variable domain KAGVTQTPRYLIKTRGQQVTLSCSPISGHRSVSWYQQTPGQGLQFLFEYFSETQRNKGNFPGRFSGRQFSNSRSEMNVSTLELGDSALYLCASSFSLNTGELFFGEGSRLTVL.